The 7 T cell receptor beta chains below come from one sample, sequenced in a study of shared clonotypes between healthy human individuals. Here immunoSEQ multiplex PCR was the method, and the copy in TCRdb shows in-frame clones only, minus some. This sample has about 2,200,000 clones; approximately 94% occur once, and the top ten carry approximately 1.7%. Naive CD8 cells comprised CD45RO-negative, CCR7-positively selected cells, excluding terminally differentiated effector memory CD45RA+ cells. Sequenced material: naive CD8+ T cells from PBMCs. These receptors all come from a man younger than 30 in good health. Some clones in this sample may be carry-over from other donors' samples.

As concerns this clone: Other nucleotide sequences from this sample produce the same CDR3. CDR3 DNA: TGTGCCAGCAGCTCGGGACTTTCCTACGAGCAGTACTTC. Protein: CASSSGLSYEQYF. The chain links TRBV11-2 to TRBJ2-7; D is possibly TRBD2 (6 bases). Germline V gene data show CDR1 as SGHAT and CDR2 as FQNNGV. Trimming cost V 4 bases and J 1 base, with 8 bases left between them. CDR3 length equals 13 residues.

This clone was recorded a few times. The chain is built from TRBV30 and TRBJ1-1; D remains ambiguous. The V end was cut by 2 bases, the J end by 9 bases, with 10 bases between. The CDR3 spans 11 residues. Looked up from germline, CDR1 is GTSNPN and CDR2 is SVGIG (reference sequence). The chain's CDR3 is CAWSSPLQAFF. DNA of the CDR3: TGTGCCTGGAGTTCACCTCTCCAAGCTTTCTTT.

To note about this clone: An end of the junction does not agree with germline; a read error may underlie this. This chain links TRBV27 with TRBJ2-7, with TRBD1 matching 10 bases. The CDR3 totals 14 residues. Germline loops: CDR1 MNHEY, CDR2 SMNVEV (reference sequence). The CDR3: CASSFGQGGYEQCF. CDR3 nucleotide sequence: TGTGCCAGCAGTTTCGGACAGGGGGGATACGAGCAGTGCTTC.

This chain joins TRBV2 and TRBJ2-7; D remains ambiguous. This CDR3 has 15 amino acids. Germline V gene sequence: CDR1 SNHLY, CDR2 FYNNEI. Trimming left V 5 bases short and J 4 bases short, with 18 bases between. The CDR3 DNA follows: TGTGCCAGCAGTAAAACCGGACCCGGGCGGTACGAGCAGTACTTC. Residues: CASSKTGPGRYEQYF.

This clone was counted once. V usage is TRBV5-8 and J usage is TRBJ2-1, with D possibly matching TRBD2 (5 bases). The V and J ends lost 0 bases and 1 base respectively, with 11 bases between them. The CDR3 spans 16 residues. Per the germline V gene, CDR1 is SGHTS and CDR2 is YDEGEE. The CDR3 DNA reads TGTGCCAGCAGCTTGGCCAGCGGTGGGTCCTACAATGAGCAGTTCTTC. Translation gives CASSLASGGSYNEQFF.

V is TRBV27 and J is TRBJ2-1; 8 bases line up with TRBD2. The CDR3 totals 11 residues. Germline CDR1 is MNHEY and CDR2 is SMNVEV (reference sequence). The ends lost 6 bases at V and 14 bases at J; junction bases unmatched: 6. The CDR3 DNA reads as TGTGCCAGCAGCCGAGGGACTAGTGAGTTCTTC. Its protein is CASSRGTSEFF.

The V call is TRBV7-3, the J call TRBJ2-7; 9 bases agree with TRBD2. The CDR3 is 14 residues long. CDR1 and CDR2 from the germline V gene are SGHTA and FQGTGA. V dropped 4 bases and J dropped 0; count of bases not matched to a gene: 1. Here the CDR3 DNA reads TGTGCCAGCAGCTATAGCGGGAGCTCCTACGAGCAGTACTTC. This gives the protein CASSYSGSSYEQYF.